This paragraph covers one TCR beta chain sequence. There are many counts of this clonotype. Its antigen is unknown. Qualities for individual bases were not recorded, and no much larger clone is one base off. This entry is derived from a study of T cells in Graves' hyperthyroidism and ophthalmopathy (dated by TCRdb to between 2018 and 2020). With regard to the full study: Peripheral blood samples were taken at initial diagnosis, before any treatment was given. The study also compared thyroid tissue and blood T-cell repertoires from more than 5 Graves' hyperthyroidism patients. TCR Vbeta CDR3 sequencing of 130 to 150 peripheral blood samples (approximately 44 ophthalmopathy, over 70 hyperthyroidism and roughly 17 progressor patients) is reported in the paper. The 90 to 100 discovery patients were randomly divided into training and test sets at a 7:3 ratio. Prospective prediction of ophthalmopathy was tested in an independent validation cohort consisting of 18 hyperthyroidism patients and more than 15 patients who later progressed to ophthalmopathy. After blood sampling, hyperthyroidism patients were treated with methimazole at a starting dose of 30 mg daily, and ophthalmopathy patients were treated with high-dose intravenous methylprednisolone. To identify TCR V-J signatures that set the groups apart, the researchers used a discovery cohort of more than 95 patients, made up of some 41 with Graves' ophthalmopathy and some 60 with stable Graves' hyperthyroidism. Overall study results and their limits: Most expanded thyroid clonotypes (frequency above 0.001) were also detected in blood, suggesting blood repertoires may reflect thyroid immune responses. In validation, the model predicted progression to ophthalmopathy a median of about 6 months before onset, with over 55% sensitivity and nearly 75% specificity. No statistical method was used to fix the sample size in advance, and group allocation was not hidden from the investigators. Ophthalmopathy was separated from stable hyperthyroidism by a 13 V-J signature model, with approximately 86% sensitivity and just over 81% specificity obtained in cross-validation and 80%/75% obtained in testing.

Moderately to severely active disease, a Clinical Activity Score of at least 3, a NOSPECS grade of at least 4, and a duration under 3 months were present in ophthalmopathy patients. Any patient with an uncontrolled infection, another autoimmune disease, pregnancy or lactation was excluded. Diagnoses were based on clinical symptoms, serum thyroxine and TRAb, thyroid ultrasound and orbital computed tomography. Ficoll-Paque density gradient centrifugation was used to isolate PBMCs from approximately 10 ml of fresh peripheral blood. Total RNA was extracted with Trizol reagent, and quality was checked on an Agilent 2100 Bioanalyzer. From its cysteine to its phenylalanine, the CDR3 spans 12 amino acids. The sequence is cut down to CDR3 DNA, 36 bases in frame from base 1. The germline V gene sets CDR1 to SNHLY and CDR2 to FYNNEI. A distance of 14 bases separates the germline ends of V and J, which lose 2 bases and 14 bases respectively.

The TCR beta CDR3 regions were amplified from the RNA transcripts. A first-round RT-PCR of the TCR CDR3 used the HTBI primer set with the Qiagen OneStep RT-PCR kit. Libraries were constructed in a second round of multiplex PCR, after which size selection and purification were performed. Libraries were sequenced paired-end with 100 bp reads on an Illumina HiSeq2000. Turning to the authors' computational methods: SOAPnuke was used to process the raw data, throwing out any read that contained adapters or uncalled bases, had a mean Phred below 15, or lacked an exact constant-primer or identifier match. High-quality paired reads were merged with COPE v1.2.5, and unique nucleotide sequences were defined as clonotypes. Clonotypes were aligned to IMGT TRBV, TRBD and TRBJ reference segments using MiTCR v1.1. The analysis included only V-J combinations with a frequency above 0.0001, which together covered roughly 99% of the repertoires. A TCS score was defined as the ratio of F50 (clonal expansion) to E x V (chaos), with BLOSUM62-based TCRdist applied between CDR3 peptides within each V-J. Welch's t-statistics and random forest reduced fewer than 600 V-J features to fewer than 15, which were used in a naive Bayes classifier (R e1071). TCRdb reanalyzed the raw reads on its own, using fastp at Q25 for trimming and MiXCR for clone calling, and kept in-frame beta chains. Rows matching on CDR3 protein sequence are summarized as one entry with the most common DNA and genes. V and J calls and clone size were set by TCRdb, not the authors. This sample is represented by 500,000 or so distinct CDR3 sequences; 15% to 20% of them were singletons. The leading ten clones occupy roughly 29% of the sample.

What was sequenced was blood. Here the chain combines TRBV2 and TRBJ2-3, with TRBD2 perhaps the D gene, on 5 matching bases. This TCR was sampled from a woman aged 25 to 39 with Graves' ophthalmopathy. The nucleotide sequence reads TGTGCCAGCAGTGAAATTACTCCCGCGGGGTATTTT. The resulting protein is CASSEITPAGYF. Supplemented by the reference TRBV2 and TRBJ2-3 proteins around the CDR3, the complete variable domain is EPEVTQTPSHQVTQMGQEVILRCVPISNHLYFYWYRQILGQKVEFLVSFYNNEISEKSEIFDDQFSVERPDGSNFTLKIRSTKLEDSAMYFCASSEITPAGYFGPGTRLTVL.